This T cell receptor beta chain was retrieved from a study of blood T cell repertoires in COVID-19. Overall study context: Whether acute or convalescent, the COVID-19 samples came from the United States, Italy and Spain. Sources were T cells, B-cell-depleted T cells, or PBMCs; the material itself was cDNA or gDNA.

Profiled with immunoSEQ multiplex PCR; TCRdb holds only in-frame clones, not every one. In the table there are some 250,000 clones, 86% of which are singletons. Sequencing was done on a sample of peripheral blood. This receptor was obtained from a woman in her thirties with COVID-19, enrolled during active disease.

CDR3 bases: TGTGCCAGCAGCCAAGCCGGACTAGCGGGGGGGAAGAACACCGGGGAGCTGTTTTTT. It encodes CASSQAGLAGGKNTGELFF. V and J are TRBV3-1 (or the pseudogene TRBV3-2) and TRBJ2-2; TRBD2 matches at 15 bases. CDR3 length: 19 amino acids. Germline CDR1 is LGHDT and CDR2 is YNNKEL (reference sequence). The trim removed 1 base at V and 1 base at J, leaving 4 bases unmatched.